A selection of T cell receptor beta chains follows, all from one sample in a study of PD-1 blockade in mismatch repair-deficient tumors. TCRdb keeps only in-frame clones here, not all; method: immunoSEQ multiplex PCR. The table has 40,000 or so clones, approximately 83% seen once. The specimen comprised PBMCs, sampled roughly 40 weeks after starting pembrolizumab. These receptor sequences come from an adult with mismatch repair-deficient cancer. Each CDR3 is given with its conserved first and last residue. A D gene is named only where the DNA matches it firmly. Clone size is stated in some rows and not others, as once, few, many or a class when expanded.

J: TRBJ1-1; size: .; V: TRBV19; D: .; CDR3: CASSLLTGGDTEAFF; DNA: TGTGCCAGTAGTCTCTTAACAGGTGGCGACACTGAAGCTTTCTTT
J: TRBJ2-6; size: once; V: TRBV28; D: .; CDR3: CASSYRAGANVLTF; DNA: TGTGCCAGCAGTTACAGGGCTGGGGCCAACGTCCTGACTTTC
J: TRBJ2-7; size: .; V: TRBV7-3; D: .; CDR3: CASSALSGGIADEQYF; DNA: TGTGCCAGCAGCGCTTTATCCGGCGGGATCGCCGACGAGCAGTACTTC
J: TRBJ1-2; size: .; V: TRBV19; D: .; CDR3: CASSLGRNNYGYTF; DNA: TGTGCCAGTAGTCTAGGCAGGAATAACTATGGCTACACCTTC
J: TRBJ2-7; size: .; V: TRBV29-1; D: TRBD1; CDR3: CSVEGKDRGLSYEQYF; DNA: TGCAGCGTTGAAGGCAAAGACAGGGGACTCTCCTACGAGCAGTACTTC
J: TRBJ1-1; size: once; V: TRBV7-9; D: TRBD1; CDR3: CASSPGQWNTEAFF; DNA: TGTGCCAGCAGCCCGGGACAGTGGAACACTGAAGCTTTCTTT
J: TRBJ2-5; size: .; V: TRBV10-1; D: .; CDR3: CASSEYIEETQYF; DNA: TGCGCCAGCAGTGAATACATCGAAGAGACCCAGTACTTC
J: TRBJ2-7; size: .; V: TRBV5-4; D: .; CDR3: CASSPGSGGAIYEQYF; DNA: TGTGCCAGCAGCCCCGGCTCGGGCGGGGCCATCTACGAGCAGTACTTC
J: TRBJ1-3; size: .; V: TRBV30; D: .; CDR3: CVASGNTIYF; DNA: TGTGTGGCCTCTGGAAACACCATATATTTT
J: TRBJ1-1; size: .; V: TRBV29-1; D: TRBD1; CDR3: CSAIPGGTEAFF; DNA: TGCAGCGCGATCCCAGGGGGCACTGAAGCTTTCTTT
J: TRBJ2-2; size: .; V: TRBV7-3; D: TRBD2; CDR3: CASSLTSGRTGELFF; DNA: TGTGCCAGCAGCTTAACTAGCGGGAGGACCGGGGAGCTGTTTTTT
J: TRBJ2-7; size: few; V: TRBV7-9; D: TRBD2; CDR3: CASSSSSSGRKSYEQYF; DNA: TGTGCCAGCAGCTCTAGTTCTAGCGGGAGGAAATCCTACGAGCAGTACTTC
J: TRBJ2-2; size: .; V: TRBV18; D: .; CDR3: CASSPRHAGLSGELFF; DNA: TGTGCCAGCTCACCAAGGCACGCTGGACTATCCGGGGAGCTGTTTTTT
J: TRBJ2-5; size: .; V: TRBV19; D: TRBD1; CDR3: CASSNDRGLETQYF; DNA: TGTGCCAGTAGTAACGACAGGGGGCTTGAGACCCAGTACTTC
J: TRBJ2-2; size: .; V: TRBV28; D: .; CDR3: CASSLNFGELFF; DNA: TGTGCCAGCAGTCTTAACTTCGGGGAGCTGTTTTTT
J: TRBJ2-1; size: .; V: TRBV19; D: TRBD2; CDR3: CATRTSGRVNEQFF; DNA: TGTGCCACCCGGACTAGCGGGAGGGTCAATGAGCAGTTCTTC
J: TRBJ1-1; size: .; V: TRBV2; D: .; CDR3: CATRGNTEAFF; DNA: TGTGCCACACGGGGGAACACTGAAGCTTTCTTT
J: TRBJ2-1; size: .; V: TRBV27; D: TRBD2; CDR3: CASSFLGLAARGSSNEQFF; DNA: TGTGCCAGCAGTTTTTTAGGACTAGCGGCTCGGGGGAGTAGCAATGAGCAGTTCTTC
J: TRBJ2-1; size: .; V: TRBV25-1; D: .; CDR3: CASSEFATPLDYEQFF; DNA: TGTGCCAGCAGTGAATTTGCGACTCCCCTAGACTATGAGCAGTTCTTC
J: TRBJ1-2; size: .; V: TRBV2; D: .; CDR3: CASRARGYGYTF; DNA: TGTGCCAGCAGGGCCAGGGGCTATGGCTACACCTTC
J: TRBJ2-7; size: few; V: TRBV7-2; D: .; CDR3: CASGQRTPSYEQYF; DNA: TGTGCCAGCGGCCAGCGGACTCCCTCCTACGAGCAGTACTTC
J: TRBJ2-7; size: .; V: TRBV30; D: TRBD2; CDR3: CAWSWGLTYEQYF; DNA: TGTGCCTGGAGCTGGGGACTAACCTACGAGCAGTACTTC
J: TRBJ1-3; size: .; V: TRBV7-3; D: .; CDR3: CASSLTATSNTIYF; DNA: TGTGCCAGCAGCTTAACGGCGACATCGAACACCATATATTTT
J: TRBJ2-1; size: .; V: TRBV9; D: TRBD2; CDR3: CASSHPSGSYNEQFF; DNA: TGTGCCAGCAGCCACCCTAGCGGCTCCTACAATGAGCAGTTCTTC
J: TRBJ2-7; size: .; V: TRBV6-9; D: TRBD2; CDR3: CASSYLLLASGFNEQYF; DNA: TGTGCCAGCAGTTATTTATTGCTGGCTAGCGGGTTCAACGAGCAGTACTTC
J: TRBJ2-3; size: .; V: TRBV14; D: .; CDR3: CASSHISSDTQYF; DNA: TGTGCCAGCAGCCATATAAGCTCAGATACGCAGTATTTT
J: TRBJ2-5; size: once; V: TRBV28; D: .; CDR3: CASSLAGKETQYF; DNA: TGTGCCAGCAGTTTAGCAGGGAAAGAGACCCAGTACTTC
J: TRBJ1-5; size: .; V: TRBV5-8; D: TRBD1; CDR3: CASSSNRGQPQHF; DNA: TGTGCCAGCAGCTCAAACAGGGGTCAGCCCCAGCATTTT
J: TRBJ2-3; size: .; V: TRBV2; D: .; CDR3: CASSDPRGGGTDTQYF; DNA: TGTGCCAGCAGTGATCCTCGAGGGGGAGGCACAGATACGCAGTATTTT
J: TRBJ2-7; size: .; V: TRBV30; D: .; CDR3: CAWSLSSYEQYF; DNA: TGTGCCTGGAGTTTGTCTTCCTACGAGCAGTACTTC
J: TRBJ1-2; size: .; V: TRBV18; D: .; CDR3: CASSPDSGLYFFF; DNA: TGTGCCAGCTCACCCGACAGTGGGCTCTACTTCTTCTTC
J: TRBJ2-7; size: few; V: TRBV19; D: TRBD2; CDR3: CASSTTSGSYEQYF; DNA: TGTGCCAGTAGTACGACTAGCGGGAGTTACGAGCAGTACTTC
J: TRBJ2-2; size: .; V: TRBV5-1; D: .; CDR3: CASRDSGIWGELFF; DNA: TGCGCCAGCAGGGATAGCGGAATATGGGGGGAGCTGTTTTTT
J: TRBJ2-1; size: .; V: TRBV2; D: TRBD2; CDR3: CASSEIPSGDNEQFF; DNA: TGTGCCAGCAGTGAAATCCCTAGCGGGGACAATGAGCAGTTCTTC
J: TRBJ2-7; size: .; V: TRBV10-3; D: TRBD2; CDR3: CAISDPSGRVYEQYF; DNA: TGTGCCATCAGTGACCCTAGCGGGAGGGTGTACGAGCAGTACTTC
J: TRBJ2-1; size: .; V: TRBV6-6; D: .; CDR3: CASSLTYNEQFF; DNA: TGTGCCAGCAGTCTAACCTACAATGAGCAGTTCTTC
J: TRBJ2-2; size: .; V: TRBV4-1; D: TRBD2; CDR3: CASSQARGRIAGELFF; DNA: TGCGCCAGCAGCCAAGCCCGCGGGAGAATCGCCGGGGAGCTGTTTTTT
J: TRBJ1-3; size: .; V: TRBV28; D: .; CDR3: CASSTQDLGSGNTIYF; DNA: TGTGCCAGCAGTACCCAAGATCTCGGCTCTGGAAACACCATATATTTT
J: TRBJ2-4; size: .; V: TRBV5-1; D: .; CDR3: CASSDARVGKNIQYF; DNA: TGCGCCAGCAGCGACGCCAGGGTCGGCAAAAACATTCAGTACTTC
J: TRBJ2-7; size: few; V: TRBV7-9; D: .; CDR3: CASSSGHPSEQYF; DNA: TGTGCCAGCAGCTCAGGACACCCGTCCGAGCAGTACTTC
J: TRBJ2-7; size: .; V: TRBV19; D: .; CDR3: CASSRGGQYEQYF; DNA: TGTGCCAGTAGTAGGGGCGGCCAGTACGAGCAGTACTTC
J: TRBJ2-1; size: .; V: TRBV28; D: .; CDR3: CASSSNLPRTTNGDNEQFF; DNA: TGTGCCAGCAGTTCGAACCTCCCTAGGACTACCAACGGAGACAATGAGCAGTTCTTC
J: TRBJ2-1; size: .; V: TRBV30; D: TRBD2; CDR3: CAYGLAGGSSYNEQFF; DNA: TGTGCCTACGGACTAGCGGGAGGAAGCTCCTACAATGAGCAGTTCTTC
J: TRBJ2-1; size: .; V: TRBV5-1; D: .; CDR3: CASSFPQGYNEQFF; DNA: TGCGCCAGCAGCTTTCCCCAGGGGTACAATGAGCAGTTCTTC
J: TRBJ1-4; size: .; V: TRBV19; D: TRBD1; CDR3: CASRDRVEKLFF; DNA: TGTGCCAGCAGGGACAGGGTTGAAAAACTGTTTTTT
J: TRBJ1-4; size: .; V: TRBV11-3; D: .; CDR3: CASSLVPTGGAMGEKLFF; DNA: TGTGCCAGCAGCTTAGTCCCTACTGGTGGGGCAATGGGCGAAAAACTGTTTTTT
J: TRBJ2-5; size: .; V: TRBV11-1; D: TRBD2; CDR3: CASSFSGGGETQYF; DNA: TGTGCCAGCAGCTTCAGCGGGGGGGGAGAGACCCAGTACTTC
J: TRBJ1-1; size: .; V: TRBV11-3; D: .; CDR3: CASSTRWQANTEAFF; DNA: TGTGCCAGCAGCACCCGATGGCAGGCAAACACTGAAGCTTTCTTT
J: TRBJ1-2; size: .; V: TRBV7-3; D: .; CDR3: CASSSGGDYGYTF; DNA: TGTGCCAGCAGCTCCGGCGGGGACTATGGCTACACCTTC
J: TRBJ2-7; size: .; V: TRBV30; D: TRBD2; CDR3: CAWRRLAGTYEQYF; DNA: TGTGCCTGGAGAAGACTAGCGGGAACCTACGAGCAGTACTTC
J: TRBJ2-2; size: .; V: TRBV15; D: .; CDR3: CATSRDRTQGVTGELFF; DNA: TGTGCCACCAGCAGAGACCGCACACAGGGAGTCACCGGGGAGCTGTTTTTT
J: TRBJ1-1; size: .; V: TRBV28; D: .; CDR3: CASSWVDSRGAFF; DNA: TGTGCCAGCAGTTGGGTGGACAGTCGTGGAGCTTTCTTT
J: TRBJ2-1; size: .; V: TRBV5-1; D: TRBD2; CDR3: CASSSPGGDFYNEQFF; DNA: TGCGCCAGCAGCTCTCCGGGAGGGGATTTTTACAATGAGCAGTTCTTC
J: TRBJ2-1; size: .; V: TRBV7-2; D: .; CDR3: CASGRGFTHNEQFF; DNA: TGTGCCAGCGGTCGGGGATTTACCCACAATGAGCAGTTCTTC
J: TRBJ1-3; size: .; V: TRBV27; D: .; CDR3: CASSGGPRNTIYF; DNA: TGTGCCAGCAGCGGCGGGCCTCGAAACACCATATATTTT